This T cell receptor (beta chain) came from a study of response to subunit inactivated influenza vaccine. Study-level findings and limits: A suggestion made by the authors is that each seasonal influenza vaccination recruits few new T cells.

The CDR3 covers 16 residues. CDR1 is DFQATT and CDR2 is SNEGSKA in the germline V gene (reference sequence). V lost 6 bases, J lost 3 bases, and 14 bases stayed unmatched. TCRdb re-derived calls from the RT-PCR reads in MiXCR, one entry per CDR3 protein. The sample contains more than 700,000 distinct CDR3 sequences, 21% of which appear only once. With regard to this clonotype: Its cognate antigen is unknown.

The J gene is TRBJ2-1, the V gene TRBV20-1, with 7 bases lining up with TRBD1. The source is a man in his fifties or sixties who received an inactivated influenza vaccine. Sequencing used PBMCs from blood, obtained more than 4 days after vaccination. CDR3 region: CSALIPGRGLYNEQFF. In nucleotides, the CDR3 is TGCAGTGCCCTAATCCCGGGAAGGGGGCTCTACAATGAGCAGTTCTTC.